The following is a TCR beta chain sequence with its context. CDR3 size: 13 residues. CDR1 and CDR2 (germline): SGHTA, FQGNSA. V dropped 5 bases and J dropped 3; count of bases not matched to a gene: 3. Repertoires were generated with immunoSEQ multiplex PCR, while TCRdb's copy carries only in-frame clones and drops some. Found here are roughly 100,000 clones, roughly 82% of them singletons; the top ten hold approximately 12%. The data were obtained in a study of blood T cell repertoires in COVID-19. Study background: COVID-19 samples from acute and convalescent phases originated in the United States, Italy and Spain. Nucleic acid was either cDNA or gDNA, and it came from T cells, B-cell-depleted T cells, or PBMCs.

The chain links TRBV7-2 to TRBJ1-2; 7 bases match TRBD1. The sequence came from a human donor in a cohort sampled during active COVID-19. Sequencing was performed on peripheral blood. Written as DNA, the CDR3 is TGTGCCAGCAGCCCCACAGGGGACTATGGCTACACCTTC. Protein product: CASSPTGDYGYTF.